Detailed here is one T cell receptor beta chain. Its antigen specificity is not known. The run used an Illumina HiSeq 2000. TCR beta cDNA libraries were prepared using 5'RACE template switching, which introduced a universal primer site and unique molecular identifiers. cDNA synthesis was primed from the TCR beta constant segment, followed by two successive PCR amplification steps. As for the original processing: MIGEC was used to demultiplex reads and group the reads by UMI, and MiTCR was used to assemble and quantify clonotypes. To exclude erroneous sequences, only TCR cDNA sequences supported by at least two reads were retained. The tcR package was used for downstream repertoire analysis, and clonotypes were matched across fractions by CDR3 nucleotide sequence plus V segment. VDJmatch was used to annotate antigen specificity against VDJdb, with one amino acid substitution in CDR3 allowed. One entry per CDR3 protein sequence results from the TCRdb reprocessing of the reads, with DNA left out. In this record, the V and J calls reflect TCRdb's handling and not the investigators' own analysis. The table for this sample lists fewer than 550,000 distinct CDR3 sequences. Together, the top ten hold around 1.4% of the sample.

HCMV-specific IgG was detected in serum with a commercial ELISA kit to determine HCMV serostatus. Peripheral blood mononuclear cells were isolated from blood by Ficoll density gradient centrifugation. These data are taken from a study of T cells expressing NK-cell markers (dated by TCRdb to 2020 to 2022). As for the study more broadly: TCR beta-chain repertoires were profiled in sorted CD3+CD56+NKG2C+, CD3+CD56+NKG2C- and CD3+CD56-NKG2C+ T-cell subsets from roughly eight donors. The study sequenced eight donors, all healthy volunteers chosen at random: three men and five women. Libraries were sequenced as 2 x 150 bp reads on Illumina HiSeq 2000/2500, MiSeq or NextSeq. Seven of the eight sequenced donors were HCMV-seropositive and one was HCMV-seronegative.

The germline V gene (reference sequence) gives CDR1 as MNHNY and CDR2 as SVGAGI. The CDR3 goes from the cysteine to the phenylalanine over 13 residues. No DNA accompanies this entry. Overall study results and their limits: Those dominant clonotypes were again the most abundant among CD3+CD56-NKG2C+ cells in a few donors, at about 28.3-65%. Whether the expanded NKG2C-expressing T cell clones were specific for HCMV antigens remained unclear. In over five donors, the dominant CD3+CD56+NKG2C+ clonotypes were among the top 10 CD8+ clonotypes and accounted for about 1.0-7.5% of CD8+ T cells.

Sequencing was performed on blood T cells: a sorted CD56 or NKG2C T cell subset, CD4+ or CD8+ T cells, or bulk PBMC T cells (not recorded which). This TCR derives from a woman aged 50 to 60 in good health. Donor details come from another sample of the same person, matched by shared clones. The chain is encoded by TRBV6-6 joined to TRBJ1-5; the D call of TRBD1 rests on TCRdb alone, since no DNA is present to check it. The CDR3 region has the sequence CASQDTAHQPQHF.